This T cell receptor (beta chain) was recovered during a study of cytomegalovirus exposure and HLA in healthy donors (dated by TCRdb to 2016 to 2017). The study in broad terms: An earlier analysis of 587 of the donors reported approximately 290 Gb of sequence data and around 120 million unique TCR beta sequences from roughly 200 million T cells. Donor age, sex, ethnicity and CMV serostatus were compiled alongside the repertoire data. All discovery cohort repertoires had been generated on a single sequencing platform. Around 320 gigabases of sequencing data and roughly 90 million unique TCR sequences were included in an early release covering around 600 HLA-typed donors. Among the roughly 400 genotyped donors, roughly 80% belonged to the genetic ancestry cluster associated with self-reported Caucasian donors. In a later genetic analysis, genome-wide SNP genotypes for about three fifths of the 666 donors were used, and that subset was treated as a discovery cohort. Both class I and class II loci were covered by HLA typing, at four-digit resolution. To study patterns of TCR occurrence, a later analysis re-analyzed previously published TCR beta repertoires from 666 donors and added high-resolution HLA genotyping. A few DR-DQ haplotypes were treated as single units for association and clustering because of strong linkage in the cohort. The number of donors typed differed by locus, with roughly 629-640 for A, B, C, DRB1 and DQB1, roughly 520 for DQA1, approximately 570 for DPA1, and around 450 for DPB1. In an earlier analysis of several hundred of the donors, high-throughput TCR beta sequencing was used to judge whether each TCR beta V gene segment behaved as functional or pseudogenic. Rather than drawing on any new phenotypic data, the later analysis identified candidate immune exposures from TCR beta sequences and the way those sequences occurred across donors. To predict cytomegalovirus infection status, the study combined high-throughput TCR immunosequencing, statistical association of individual TCRs with disease status, and machine learning. Among roughly 400 genotyped donors of the cohort, an average of approximately 250,000 unique TCR beta nucleotide sequences were sequenced per donor, about a sixth of them non-productive. Besides the first cohort of some 670 subjects, a separate validation cohort made up of 120 or so different subjects was used. The study profiled the T cell repertoires of hundreds of subjects by immunosequencing and related them to cytomegalovirus serostatus. The study aimed to test whether signatures of past pathogen exposure could be identified by cataloging public T cell receptors.

The paper's findings and limits, for the study overall: In a later analysis, HLA-associated TCR beta chains showed more clonal expansion and lower generation probabilities than non-associated chains that were equally common. Because HLA typing was unavailable for some donors at each locus, only the typed subset was used in association tests. Immune exposure information for the cohort was limited to CMV serostatus. The earlier analysis of approximately 560 of the donors excluded fewer than 20 rarely observed V segments, including chromosome 9 orphons, because counts were too low. In vitro tests confirmed that a few of the cytomegalovirus-associated TCR beta chains recognize cytomegalovirus antigens. Most TCR sequences were seen in very few donors, while some public TCRs were found in many individuals. Because the 87-base-pair reads could not distinguish some IMGT-functional V segments, including TRBV6-2 and TRBV6-3, those segments were excluded. At a false discovery rate of 0.05, a later analysis linked about 17,000 TCR beta sequences to specific HLA alleles. In an earlier analysis of some 500 of the donors, most TCR beta V segments were observed in productive rearrangements about 87% or about 30% of the time, broadly matching IMGT annotations. The classifier was reported to diagnose cytomegalovirus status with high specificity and sensitivity in both the original and validation cohorts. Compared with the roughly 720-donor mean, donors in an Asian-associated ancestry cluster had fewer N-insertions in productive TCRs, according to a later genetic analysis. A later analysis found that most CMV-associated TCR beta chains appeared HLA-restricted, with HLA associations seemingly driven largely by CMV exposure. Presence/absence analyses assumed roughly uniform sequencing depth across donors, an assumption that may not hold. The authors suggested that the approach could potentially be generalized to other disease states and immunological phenotypes. The study gave a list of 150 to 200 TCR beta chains associated with cytomegalovirus. A later analysis found that TCR association rates varied across HLA loci, with DRB1 alleles showing the most associated TCRs and HLA-C alleles the fewest. A further reported finding was that TCR beta sequences accurately predicted the HLA-A and HLA-B alleles for most subjects in the first cohort. V-gene and J-gene trimming of TCR beta chains was associated with a missense DCLRE1C variant in a later genetic analysis, and the association was replicated in an independent cohort. A cluster of highly shared sequence variants was judged likely to be a technical artifact of the sequencing pipeline. Correlated functional status among segregating V segments might reflect linkage disequilibrium, but an unknown experimental factor could not be ruled out. Strong co-occurrence of HLA alleles, especially DR and DQ, made assigning TCR associations to individual alleles difficult. A later analysis reported that several top co-occurrence clusters appeared linked to parvovirus B19, influenza, CMV and Epstein-Barr virus. Only TCR beta chains were sequenced in this cohort, and the absence of alpha or paired-chain data limited detectable features.

Receptors were amplified or captured by the immunoSEQ multiplex PCR assay. A mixture of 60 forward primers for TCR Vbeta segments and 13 reverse primers for TCR Jbeta segments was used in the multiplex PCR. Amplification of the CDR3 region of rearranged TCR beta genes was performed with a multiplex PCR assay on genomic DNA. The Illumina HiSeq System was used to sequence the amplified TCR beta libraries as 87-base-pair reads. From the authors' description of their analysis: A later analysis counted tens of millions of unique TCR beta chains across the 666 repertoires, and some 11 million of these chains were shared by at least two donors. Raw reads were error-corrected and collapsed into unique sequences by a nearest-neighbor algorithm in which closely related sequences were merged to remove PCR and sequencing errors. Alignment of CDR3 sequences to IMGT reference sequences was used to assign V, D and J gene segments. For a sequence to be retained, a match of at least six nucleotides was required to both a V gene segment and a J gene segment. Rearrangements were called productive when the CDR3 lacked stop codons and stayed in frame with V and J; all others were non-productive. CDR3 was defined by IMGT convention, running from the second conserved V-encoded cysteine to the conserved J-encoded phenylalanine. The earlier analysis of 587 of the donors excluded sequences that lacked an unambiguous match to a single V gene segment. In an earlier analysis of 587 of the donors, a V segment was called functional when productive rearrangements were above 56.7%, and segregating when the standard deviation between donors exceeded 5%. A statistical classification framework was built for diagnosing cytomegalovirus status from the catalog of TCR beta chain sequences. In a later analysis, V and J genes were assigned by comparing TCR nucleotide sequences against IMGT/GENE-DB human TR gene sequences. In a later analysis, CDR3 sequences and most-parsimonious VDJ recombination scenarios were assigned using the TCRdist pipeline. In a later analysis, each TCR beta chain was defined by its CDR3 amino acid sequence together with its V-gene family, and reads lacking a unique V-gene family were excluded. To address suspected cross-contamination and a sequencing artifact, a later analysis removed approximately 600 highly shared, low-generation-probability nucleotide sequences. In a later analysis, a clonal expansion index for each public chain was calculated from normalized within-repertoire ranks of inferred template counts. A later analysis computed generation probabilities with a VDJ recombination model fitted to out-of-frame rearrangements, and checked the results against IGoR. In a later analysis, hypergeometric tests were used to score TCR-TCR, TCR-HLA and TCR-CMV co-occurrence, with a repertoire-size bias correction applied to TCR pairs. In a later analysis, false discovery rates were estimated by permuting HLA or CMV assignments 20 times. In a later analysis, co-occurring TCRs were grouped using DBSCAN, and TCRdist sequence similarity was added for clustering within HLA-allele-positive subsets. Co-occurrence clustering excluded repertoires with fewer than 30,000 or more than 120,000 public chains, plus five with anomalous nucleotide sharing. TCRdb re-hosts the immuneACCESS table, in-frame sequences only. Its copies lack some clones; in the studies checked, an unresolved V gene accounts for under half of them, and the cause for the rest is not known. V, J and clone size are taken as reported in that table, and D and trimming were inferred from the DNA itself. Recorded for this sample are about 93,000 clones; approximately 83% of them occurred a single time. About 4% of the sample is held by the ten biggest clonotypes.

The cohort comprised 550 to 700 healthy bone marrow donors. All cohort members were sampled while nominally healthy, although unrecorded immune exposures were likely present. The donor was CMV seronegative and was included in the group of about 400 seronegative cohort members. A peripheral blood sample was collected from each donor, and TCR beta sequencing was performed on peripheral blood mononuclear cells. Genomic DNA was extracted from the blood cell samples with the Qiagen DNeasy Blood Extraction Kit. The CDR3 has 14 amino acids, counting the end cysteine and phenylalanine. Just CDR3 DNA is preserved here, 42 bases in frame from base 1. As encoded in the germline V gene (reference sequence), CDR1 is SGHNT while CDR2 is YYREEE. Points on this clone: Its recognized antigen is unknown. No base quality values were provided; no much bigger clone lies one nucleotide off.

This TCR was sampled from a man aged 50 to 59 in good health and CMV-seronegative. The chain is made from TRBV5-4 and TRBJ2-5; 7 middle bases align to TRBD2. Near its end, the DNA agrees better with TRBJ2-7, so the J call may be wrong. Sequencing used PBMCs. The DNA sequence is TGTGCCAGCAGCCCCGGACTGGGGGGGTACGAGCAGTACTTC. Translated, it gives CASSPGLGGYEQYF.